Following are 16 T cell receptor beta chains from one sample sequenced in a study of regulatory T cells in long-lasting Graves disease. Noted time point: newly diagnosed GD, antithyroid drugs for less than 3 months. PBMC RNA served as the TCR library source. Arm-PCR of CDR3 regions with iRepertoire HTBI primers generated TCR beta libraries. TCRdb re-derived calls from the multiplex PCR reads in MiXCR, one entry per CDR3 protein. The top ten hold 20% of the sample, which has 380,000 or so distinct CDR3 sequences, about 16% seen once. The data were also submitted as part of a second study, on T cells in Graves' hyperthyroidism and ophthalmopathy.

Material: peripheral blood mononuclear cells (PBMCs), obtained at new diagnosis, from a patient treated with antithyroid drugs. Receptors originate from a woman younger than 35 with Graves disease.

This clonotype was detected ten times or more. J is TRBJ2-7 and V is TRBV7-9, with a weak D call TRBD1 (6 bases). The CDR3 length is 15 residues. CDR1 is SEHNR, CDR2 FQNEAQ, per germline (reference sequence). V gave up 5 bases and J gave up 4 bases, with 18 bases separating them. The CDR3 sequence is CASSPRTVAGYEQYF. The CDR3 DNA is TGTGCCAGCAGCCCCCGGACAGTTGCGGGTTACGAGCAGTACTTC.

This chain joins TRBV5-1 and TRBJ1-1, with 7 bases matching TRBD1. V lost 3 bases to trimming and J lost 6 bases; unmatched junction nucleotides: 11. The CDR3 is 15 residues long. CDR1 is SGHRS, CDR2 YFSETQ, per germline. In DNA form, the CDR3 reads TGCGCCAGCAGCTCCGCGCAGGGGGGAGGTTCTGAAGCTTTCTTT. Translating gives CASSSAQGGGSEAFF.

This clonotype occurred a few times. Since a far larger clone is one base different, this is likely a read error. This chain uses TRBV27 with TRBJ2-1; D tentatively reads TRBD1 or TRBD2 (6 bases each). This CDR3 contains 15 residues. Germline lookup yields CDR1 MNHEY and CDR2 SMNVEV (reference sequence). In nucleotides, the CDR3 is TGTGCCAGCAGTTTATCGACAGGACTACGAGAGACCCAGTGCTTC. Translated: CASSLSTGLRETQCF.

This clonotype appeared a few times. CDR3 sequence (DNA): TGTGCCAGCAGGGAGGGAGTGGAGGCCTACAATGAGCAGTTCTTC. It specifies CASREGVEAYNEQFF. The V call is TRBV6-1, the J call TRBJ2-1; a possible D gene is TRBD2 (6 bases). V shed 6 bases and J shed 2 bases, with 14 bases lying between them. The CDR3 is made up of 15 amino acids. Germline values: CDR1 MNHNS, CDR2 SASEGT.

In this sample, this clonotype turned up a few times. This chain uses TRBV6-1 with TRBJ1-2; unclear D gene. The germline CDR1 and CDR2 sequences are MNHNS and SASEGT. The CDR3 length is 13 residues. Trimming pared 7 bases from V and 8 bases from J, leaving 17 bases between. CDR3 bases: TGTGCCAGCACCCCGACTCAGTACGGCGGCTACACCTTC. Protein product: CASTPTQYGGYTF.

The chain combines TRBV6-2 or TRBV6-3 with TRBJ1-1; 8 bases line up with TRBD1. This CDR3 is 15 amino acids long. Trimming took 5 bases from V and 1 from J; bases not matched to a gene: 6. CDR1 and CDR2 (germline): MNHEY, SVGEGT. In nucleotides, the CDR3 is TGTGCCAGCAGTCAAGGGGACAGGCGGAACACTGAAGCTTTCTTT. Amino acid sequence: CASSQGDRRNTEAFF.

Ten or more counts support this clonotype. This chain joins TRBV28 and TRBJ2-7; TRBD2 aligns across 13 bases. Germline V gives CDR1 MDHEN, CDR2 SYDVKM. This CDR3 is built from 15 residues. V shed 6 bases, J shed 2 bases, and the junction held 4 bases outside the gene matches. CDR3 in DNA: TGTGCCAGCAGCATTACTAGCGGGGGGGCCTACGAGCAGTACTTC. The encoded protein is CASSITSGGAYEQYF.

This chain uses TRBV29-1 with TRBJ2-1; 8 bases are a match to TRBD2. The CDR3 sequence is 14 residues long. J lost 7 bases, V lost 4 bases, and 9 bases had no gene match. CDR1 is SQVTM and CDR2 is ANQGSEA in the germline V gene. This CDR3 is CSVALAGGRNEQFF. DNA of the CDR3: TGCAGCGTTGCCCTTGCGGGGGGCAGGAATGAGCAGTTCTTC.

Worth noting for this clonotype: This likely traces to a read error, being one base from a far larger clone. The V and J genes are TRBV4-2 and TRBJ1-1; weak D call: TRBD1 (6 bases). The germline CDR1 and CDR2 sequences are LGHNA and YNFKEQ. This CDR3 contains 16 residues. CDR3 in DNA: TGTGCCAGCAGCGAAGAGCCCGACAGGCTGAACACTGACGCTTTCTTT. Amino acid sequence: CASSEEPDRLNTDAFF.

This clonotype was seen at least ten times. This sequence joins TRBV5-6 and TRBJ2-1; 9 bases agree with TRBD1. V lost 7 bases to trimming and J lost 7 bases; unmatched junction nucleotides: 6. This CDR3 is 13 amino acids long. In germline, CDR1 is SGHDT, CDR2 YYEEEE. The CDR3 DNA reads TGTGCCAGCGGGGGACAGGGTGGAAATGAGCAGTTCTTC. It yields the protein CASGGQGGNEQFF.

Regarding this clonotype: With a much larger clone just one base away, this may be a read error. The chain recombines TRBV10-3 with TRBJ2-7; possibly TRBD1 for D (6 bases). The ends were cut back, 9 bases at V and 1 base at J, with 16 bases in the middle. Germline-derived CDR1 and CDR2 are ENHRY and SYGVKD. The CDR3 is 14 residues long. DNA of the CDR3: TGTGCCATGGGAGACAGGACCCCTTCCTACGAGCAGTACTTC. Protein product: CAMGDRTPSYEQYF.

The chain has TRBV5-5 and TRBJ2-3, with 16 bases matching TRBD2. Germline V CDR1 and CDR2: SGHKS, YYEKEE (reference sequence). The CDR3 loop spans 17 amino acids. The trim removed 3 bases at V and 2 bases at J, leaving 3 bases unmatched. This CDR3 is CASSSGTSGRVTDTQYF. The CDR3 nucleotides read TGTGCCAGCAGCTCCGGGACTAGCGGGAGGGTCACAGATACGCAGTATTTT. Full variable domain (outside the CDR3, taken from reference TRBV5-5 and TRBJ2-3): DAGVTQSPTHLIKTRGQQVTLRCSPISGHKSVSWYQQVLGQGPQFIFQYYEKEERGRGNFPDRFSARQFPNYSSELNVNALLLGDSALYLCASSSGTSGRVTDTQYFGPGTRLTVL.

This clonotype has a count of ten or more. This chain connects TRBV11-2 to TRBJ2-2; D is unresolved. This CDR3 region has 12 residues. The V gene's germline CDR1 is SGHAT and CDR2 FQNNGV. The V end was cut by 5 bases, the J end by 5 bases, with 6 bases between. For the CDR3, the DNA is TGTGCCAGCAGCCCTCATACCGGGGAGCTGTTTTTT. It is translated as CASSPHTGELFF.

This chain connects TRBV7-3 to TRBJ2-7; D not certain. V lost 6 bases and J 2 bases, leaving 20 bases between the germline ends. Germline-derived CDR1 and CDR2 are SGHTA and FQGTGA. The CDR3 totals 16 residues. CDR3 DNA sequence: TGTGCCAGCAGATCGGGCTGCCAGCCGATTACCTACGAGCAGTACTTC. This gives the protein CASRSGCQPITYEQYF. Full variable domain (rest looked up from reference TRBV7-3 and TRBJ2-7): GAGVSQTPSNKVTEKGKYVELRCDPISGHTALYWYRQSLGQGPEFLIYFQGTGAADDSGLPNDRFFAVRPEGSVSTLKIQRTERGDSAVYLCASRSGCQPITYEQYFGPGTRLTVT.

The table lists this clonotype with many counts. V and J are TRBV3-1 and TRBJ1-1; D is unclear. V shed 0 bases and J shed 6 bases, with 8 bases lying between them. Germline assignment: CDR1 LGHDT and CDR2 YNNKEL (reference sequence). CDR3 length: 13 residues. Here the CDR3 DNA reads TGTGCCAGCAGCCAAGACAGGCGCGCTGAAGCTTTCTTT. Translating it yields CASSQDRRAEAFF.

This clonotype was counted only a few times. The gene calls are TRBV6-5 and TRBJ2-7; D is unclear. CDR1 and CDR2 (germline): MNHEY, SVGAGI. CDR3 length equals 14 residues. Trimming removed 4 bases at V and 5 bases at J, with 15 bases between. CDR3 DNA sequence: TGTGCCAGCAGTTTACTCAAGGCCTTGGACGAGCAGTACTTC. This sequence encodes CASSLLKALDEQYF.